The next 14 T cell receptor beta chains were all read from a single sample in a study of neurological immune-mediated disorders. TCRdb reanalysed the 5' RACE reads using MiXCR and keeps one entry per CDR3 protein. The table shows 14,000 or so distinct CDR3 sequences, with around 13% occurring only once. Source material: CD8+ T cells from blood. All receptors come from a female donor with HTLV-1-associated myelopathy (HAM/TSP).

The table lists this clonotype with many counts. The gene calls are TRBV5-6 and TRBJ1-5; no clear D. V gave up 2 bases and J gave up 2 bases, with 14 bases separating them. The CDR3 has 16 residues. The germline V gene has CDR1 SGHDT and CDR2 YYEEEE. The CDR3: CASSFGRALRNQPQHF. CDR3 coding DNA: TGTGCCAGCAGCTTCGGTAGGGCGCTGCGCAATCAGCCCCAGCATTTT.

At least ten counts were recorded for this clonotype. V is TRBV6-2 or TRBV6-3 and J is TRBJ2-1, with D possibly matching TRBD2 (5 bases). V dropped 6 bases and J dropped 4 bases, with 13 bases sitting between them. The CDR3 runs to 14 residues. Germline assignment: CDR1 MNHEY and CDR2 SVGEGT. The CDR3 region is CASRERGTYNEQFF. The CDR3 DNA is TGTGCCAGCAGGGAACGGGGAACTTACAATGAGCAGTTCTTC.

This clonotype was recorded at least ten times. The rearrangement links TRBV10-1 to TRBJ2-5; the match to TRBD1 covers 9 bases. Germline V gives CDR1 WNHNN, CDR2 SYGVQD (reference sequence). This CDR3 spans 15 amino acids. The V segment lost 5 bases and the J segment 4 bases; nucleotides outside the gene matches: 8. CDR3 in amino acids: CASSPGQGTIETQYF. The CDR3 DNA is TGCGCCAGCAGTCCCGGACAGGGGACTATAGAGACCCAGTACTTC.

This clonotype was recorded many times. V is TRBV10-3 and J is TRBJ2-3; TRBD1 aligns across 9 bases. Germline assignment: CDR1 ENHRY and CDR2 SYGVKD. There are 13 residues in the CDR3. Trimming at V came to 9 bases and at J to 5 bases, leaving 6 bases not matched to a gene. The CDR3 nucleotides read TGTGCCATGTCGGGACAGGGAATAGATACGCAGTATTTT. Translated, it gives CAMSGQGIDTQYF.

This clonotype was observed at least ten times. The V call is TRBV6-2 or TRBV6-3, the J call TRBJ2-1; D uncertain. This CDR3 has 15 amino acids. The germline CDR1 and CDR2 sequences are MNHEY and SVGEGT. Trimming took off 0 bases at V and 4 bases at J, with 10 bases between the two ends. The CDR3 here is CASSYSEPVYNEQFF. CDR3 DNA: TGTGCCAGCAGTTACTCGGAACCTGTATACAATGAGCAGTTCTTC.

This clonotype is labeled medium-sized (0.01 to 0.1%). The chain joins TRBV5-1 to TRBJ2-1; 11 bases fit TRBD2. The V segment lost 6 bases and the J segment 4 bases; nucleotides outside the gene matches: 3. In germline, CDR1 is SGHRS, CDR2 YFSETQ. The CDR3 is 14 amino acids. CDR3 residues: CASTLAGGYNEQFF. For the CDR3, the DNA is TGCGCCAGCACCCTAGCGGGGGGTTACAATGAGCAGTTCTTC.

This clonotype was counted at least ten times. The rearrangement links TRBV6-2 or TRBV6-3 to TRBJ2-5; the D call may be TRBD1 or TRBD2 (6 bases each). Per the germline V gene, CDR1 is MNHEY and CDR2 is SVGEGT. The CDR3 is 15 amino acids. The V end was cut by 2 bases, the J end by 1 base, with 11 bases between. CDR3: CASSYLGGIQETQYF. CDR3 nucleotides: TGTGCCAGCAGTTACCTCGGGGGCATCCAAGAGACCCAGTACTTC.

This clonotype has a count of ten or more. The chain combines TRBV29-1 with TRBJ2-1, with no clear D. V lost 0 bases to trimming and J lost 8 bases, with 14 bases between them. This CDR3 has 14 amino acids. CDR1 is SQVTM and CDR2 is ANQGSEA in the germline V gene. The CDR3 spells CSVEEVGLNHEQFF. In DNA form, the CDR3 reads TGCAGCGTTGAAGAAGTAGGCCTTAACCATGAGCAGTTCTTC.

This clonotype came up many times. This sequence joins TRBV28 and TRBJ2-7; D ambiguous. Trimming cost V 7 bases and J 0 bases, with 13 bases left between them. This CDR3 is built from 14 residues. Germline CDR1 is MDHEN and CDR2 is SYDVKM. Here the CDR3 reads CASKENPPSYEQYF. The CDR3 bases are TGTGCCAGCAAGGAAAACCCACCCTCCTACGAGCAGTACTTC.

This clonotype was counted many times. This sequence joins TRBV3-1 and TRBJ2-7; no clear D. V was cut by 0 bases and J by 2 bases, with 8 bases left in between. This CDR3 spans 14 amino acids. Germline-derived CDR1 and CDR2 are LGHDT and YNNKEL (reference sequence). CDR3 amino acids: CASSQEPVAYEQYF. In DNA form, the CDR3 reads TGTGCCAGCAGCCAAGAACCCGTGGCCTACGAGCAGTACTTC.

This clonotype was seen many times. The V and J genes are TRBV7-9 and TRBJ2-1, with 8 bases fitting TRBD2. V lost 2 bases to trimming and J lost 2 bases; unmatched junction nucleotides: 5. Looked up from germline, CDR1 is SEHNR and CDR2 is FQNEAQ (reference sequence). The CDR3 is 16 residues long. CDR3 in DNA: TGTGCCAGCAGCTTATCGGGGGGGCCTCCCTACAATGAGCAGTTCTTC. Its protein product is CASSLSGGPPYNEQFF.

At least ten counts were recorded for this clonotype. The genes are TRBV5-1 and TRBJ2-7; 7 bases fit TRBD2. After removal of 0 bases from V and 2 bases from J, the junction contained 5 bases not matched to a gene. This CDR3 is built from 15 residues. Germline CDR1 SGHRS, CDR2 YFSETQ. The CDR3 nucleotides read TGCGCCAGCAGCTTGGTTAGCGGGCGGACCTACGAGCAGTACTTC. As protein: CASSLVSGRTYEQYF.

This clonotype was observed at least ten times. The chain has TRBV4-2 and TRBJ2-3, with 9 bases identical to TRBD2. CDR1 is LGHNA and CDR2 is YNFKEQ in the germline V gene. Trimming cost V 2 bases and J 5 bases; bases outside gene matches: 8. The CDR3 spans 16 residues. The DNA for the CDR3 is TGTGCCAGCAGCCAACTTTTAGCGGGGGAGGTAGATACGCAGTATTTT. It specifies CASSQLLAGEVDTQYF.

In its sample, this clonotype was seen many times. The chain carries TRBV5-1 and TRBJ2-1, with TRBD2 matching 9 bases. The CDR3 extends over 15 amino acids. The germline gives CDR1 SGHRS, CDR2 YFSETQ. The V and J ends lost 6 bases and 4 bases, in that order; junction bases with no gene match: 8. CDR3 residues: CASNSGSPGYNEQFF. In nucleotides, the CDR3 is TGCGCCAGCAATAGCGGGAGCCCCGGGTACAATGAGCAGTTCTTC.